These T cell receptor beta chains were read from a single sample in a study of graft-versus-host responses after intestinal transplantation. Here immunoSEQ multiplex PCR was the method, and the copy in TCRdb shows in-frame clones only, minus some. The sample has approximately 79,000 clones, roughly 80% seen once. No antigen has been identified for these receptors. The sample was unstimulated CD4+ T cells sorted from spleen or lymph node cells, taken before intestinal transplant. The receptors here all came from a human donor who received an intestinal transplant. Each CDR3 is given with its conserved first and last residue. The D gene is left open where the match is weak.

v_call,d_call,j_call,cdr3_aa
TRBV5-4,NA,TRBJ2-5,CASSLGTPPGETQYF
TRBV9,NA,TRBJ1-3,CASSVVEGISGNTIYF
TRBV18,TRBD1,TRBJ2-2,CASADREGGELFF
TRBV7-9,NA,TRBJ2-2,CASSLATQGVQNTGELFF
TRBV7-3,NA,TRBJ2-5,CASSSGGTQYF
TRBV28,NA,TRBJ1-5,CASSLPPGGNQPQHF
TRBV28,TRBD2,TRBJ2-3,CASKRLGGDTQYF
TRBV9,NA,TRBJ2-1,CASSVGGGASSYNEQFF
TRBV7-2,NA,TRBJ1-3,CASSFFIAQTSGNTIYF
TRBV28,NA,TRBJ2-7,CASRPASGTEQYF
TRBV5-1,NA,TRBJ2-5,CASSLGHDQETQYF